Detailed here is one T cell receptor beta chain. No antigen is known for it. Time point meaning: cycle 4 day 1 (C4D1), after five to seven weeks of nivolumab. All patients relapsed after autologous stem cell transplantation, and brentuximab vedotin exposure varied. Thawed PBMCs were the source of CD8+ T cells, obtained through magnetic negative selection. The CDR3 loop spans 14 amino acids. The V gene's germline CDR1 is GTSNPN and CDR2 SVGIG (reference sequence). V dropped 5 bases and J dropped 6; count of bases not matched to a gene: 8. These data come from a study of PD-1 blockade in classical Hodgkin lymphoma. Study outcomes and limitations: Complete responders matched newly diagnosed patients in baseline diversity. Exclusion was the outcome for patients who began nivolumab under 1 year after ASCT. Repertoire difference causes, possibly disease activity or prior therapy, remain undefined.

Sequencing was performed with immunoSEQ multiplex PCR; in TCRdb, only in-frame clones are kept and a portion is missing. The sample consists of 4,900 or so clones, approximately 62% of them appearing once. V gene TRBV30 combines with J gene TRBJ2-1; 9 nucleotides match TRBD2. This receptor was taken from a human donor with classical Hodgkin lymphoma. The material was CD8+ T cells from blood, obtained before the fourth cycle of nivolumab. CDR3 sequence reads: CAWDPGLAGNEQFF. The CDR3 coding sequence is TGTGCCTGGGATCCGGGACTAGCAGGCAATGAGCAGTTCTTC.